This T cell receptor (beta chain) was sequenced during a study of blood T cells in healthy people across ages. Next came a second PCR, run for roughly 7 to 12 cycles, which used a sample-barcoded 5' primer along with a J-beta primer mix. CDR3-containing paired-end reads numbering at least 2.5 million came from each sample. TCRdb itself ran the 5' RACE reads through MiXCR, one entry per CDR3 protein. The table lists about 1,500,000 distinct CDR3 sequences, approximately 42% of them singletons. Study conclusions and caveats: TCR beta diversity tracked closely with naive T cell percentage. Researchers said unsorted PBMCs prevented a conclusive naive versus antigen-experienced comparison. TCR beta diversity per million T cells fell roughly linearly with age.

CDR3 length: 15 amino acids. V was shortened by 1 base and J by 2 bases, with 9 bases between the two germline ends. Germline V gene sequence: CDR1 KGHSH, CDR2 LQKENI. Points on this clonotype: Its antigen is as yet unknown.

V usage is TRBV18 and J usage is TRBJ2-1; the D is unclear. Sequencing was performed on blood. The source of this sequence is a young woman in good health. CDR3 amino acids: CASSPRGSPYNEQFF. The DNA for the CDR3 is TGTGCCAGCTCACCACGAGGTAGCCCCTACAATGAGCAGTTCTTC.